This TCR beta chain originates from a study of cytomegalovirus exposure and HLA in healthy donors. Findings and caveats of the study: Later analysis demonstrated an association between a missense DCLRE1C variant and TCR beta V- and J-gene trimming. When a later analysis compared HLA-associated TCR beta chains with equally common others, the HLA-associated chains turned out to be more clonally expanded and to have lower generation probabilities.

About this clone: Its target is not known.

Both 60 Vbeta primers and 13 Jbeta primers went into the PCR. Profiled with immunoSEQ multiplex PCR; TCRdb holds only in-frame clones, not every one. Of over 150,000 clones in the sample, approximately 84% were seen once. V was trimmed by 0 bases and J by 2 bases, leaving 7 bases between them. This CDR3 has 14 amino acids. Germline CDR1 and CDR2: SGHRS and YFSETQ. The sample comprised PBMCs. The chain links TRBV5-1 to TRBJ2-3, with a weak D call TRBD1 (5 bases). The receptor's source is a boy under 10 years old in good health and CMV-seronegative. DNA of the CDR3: TGCGCCAGCAGCTTGGAAGGGGCCACAGATACGCAGTATTTT. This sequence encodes CASSLEGATDTQYF.